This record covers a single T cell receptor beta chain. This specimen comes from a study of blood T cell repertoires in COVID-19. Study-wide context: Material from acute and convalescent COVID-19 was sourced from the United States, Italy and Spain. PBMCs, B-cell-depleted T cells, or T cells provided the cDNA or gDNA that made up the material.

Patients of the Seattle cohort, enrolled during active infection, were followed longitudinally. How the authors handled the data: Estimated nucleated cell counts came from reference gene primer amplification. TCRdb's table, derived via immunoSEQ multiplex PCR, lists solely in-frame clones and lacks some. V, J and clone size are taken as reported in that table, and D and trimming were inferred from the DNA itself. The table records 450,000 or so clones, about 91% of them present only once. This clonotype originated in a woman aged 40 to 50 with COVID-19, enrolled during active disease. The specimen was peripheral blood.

As DNA, the CDR3 is TGTGCCAGCAGCCGGGACAGCGGAGAGACCCAGTACTTC. It codes for CASSRDSGETQYF. This rearrangement joins TRBV12-3 or TRBV12-4 to TRBJ2-5; 7 bases line up with TRBD1. V lost 6 bases, J lost 4 bases, and 5 bases stayed unmatched. CDR3 size: 13 residues.